This T cell receptor (beta chain) stems from a study of shared clonotypes between healthy human individuals. TCRdb's table, derived via immunoSEQ multiplex PCR, lists solely in-frame clones and lacks some. Of roughly 2.5 million clones detected, more than 80% appear once; the ten largest clones hold about 0.13%. Subsets obtained from CD4+ cells comprised CD45RA+ naive and CD45RA-negative memory cells. The germline V gene encodes CDR1 SGHNT and CDR2 YYREEE (reference sequence). V dropped 2 bases and J dropped 0 bases, with 11 bases sitting between them. The CDR3 runs 16 residues. The clonotype comes from a man aged 18 to 29 in good health. The sample consisted of naive CD4+ T cells sorted from blood. Subset here: CD45RA+ positively selected. The chain recombines TRBV5-4 with TRBJ2-2; D is possibly TRBD1 (5 bases). CDR3 protein: CASSLRTPSNTGELFF. DNA of the CDR3: TGTGCCAGCAGCTTAAGGACACCTTCGAACACCGGGGAGCTGTTTTTT.